The clone carrying this TCR beta chain was detected a few times. CDR3 length: 14 residues. J was trimmed by 5 bases and V by 5 bases; bases with no gene match: 4. CDR1 PRHDT and CDR2 FYEKMQ come from the germline V gene (reference sequence). This entry belongs to a study of blood T cell repertoires in COVID-19. As for the study in general: Collection of acute and convalescent COVID-19 samples took place in the United States, Italy and Spain. PBMCs, B-cell-depleted T cells, or T cells provided the cDNA or gDNA that made up the material.

Clones were sequenced by immunoSEQ multiplex PCR, and TCRdb holds only the in-frame ones, with some missing. The sample records around 330,000 clones, about nine tenths being singletons. The sequenced sample consisted of peripheral blood. The chain links TRBV13 to TRBJ2-5; 11 bases are a match to TRBD2. The origin of this receptor is a woman aged 25 to 45 with COVID-19, enrolled during active disease. The CDR3 DNA reads TGTGCCAGCAGCATAACTAGCGGGGGTGAGACCCAGTACTTC. Protein sequence: CASSITSGGETQYF.